This TCR beta chain came from a study of type 1 regulatory T cells. Study context: This in vitro CD4 product, T-allo10, is enriched for Tr1 cells and alloantigen-specific.

This CDR3 spans 14 amino acids. The germline V and J ends were trimmed by 6 bases and 0 bases, with 12 bases remaining between them. Germline-derived CDR1 and CDR2 are SEHNR and FQNEAQ (reference sequence). A single record per CDR3 protein comes from TCRdb applying MiXCR to the reads. The sample shows approximately 19,000 distinct CDR3 sequences, 10% to 13% of them seen only once. Sequencing was performed on CD4+ T cells, either the whole sample or a sorted fraction (not recorded which). This chain connects TRBV7-9 to TRBJ2-7, with D unclear. This sequence originates from a human donor in good health. The CDR3 sequence is CASSRKEVSYEQYF. The DNA of the CDR3 is TGTGCCAGCAGTCGCAAAGAAGTCTCCTACGAGCAGTACTTC.